The clone carrying this T cell receptor beta chain showed up many times. The sample belongs to a study of T-cell reconstitution after alpha-beta-depleted transplantation in children. A TCRbeta library incorporating unique molecular identifiers was prepared. TCRdb re-called the PCR reads through MiXCR, storing one row per CDR3 protein. The repertoire holds 600,000 to 700,000 distinct CDR3 sequences, with around a sixth as singletons. This TCR was sampled from a human donor who donated a stem cell graft to a child with acute myeloid leukemia. This material consisted of PBMCs from the stem cell graft donor, taken from the stem cell graft.

As DNA, the CDR3 is TGTGCCAGCAGTCCCACAGGGGGCTACGAGCAGTACGTC. Protein sequence: CASSPTGGYEQYV. This sequence joins TRBV27 and TRBJ2-7; TRBD1 matches 8 bases. CDR1 and CDR2 (germline): MNHEY, SMNVEV (reference sequence). The CDR3 runs 13 residues. The V gene end was trimmed by 5 bases and the J gene end by 3 bases; junction bases not matched to a gene: 3.